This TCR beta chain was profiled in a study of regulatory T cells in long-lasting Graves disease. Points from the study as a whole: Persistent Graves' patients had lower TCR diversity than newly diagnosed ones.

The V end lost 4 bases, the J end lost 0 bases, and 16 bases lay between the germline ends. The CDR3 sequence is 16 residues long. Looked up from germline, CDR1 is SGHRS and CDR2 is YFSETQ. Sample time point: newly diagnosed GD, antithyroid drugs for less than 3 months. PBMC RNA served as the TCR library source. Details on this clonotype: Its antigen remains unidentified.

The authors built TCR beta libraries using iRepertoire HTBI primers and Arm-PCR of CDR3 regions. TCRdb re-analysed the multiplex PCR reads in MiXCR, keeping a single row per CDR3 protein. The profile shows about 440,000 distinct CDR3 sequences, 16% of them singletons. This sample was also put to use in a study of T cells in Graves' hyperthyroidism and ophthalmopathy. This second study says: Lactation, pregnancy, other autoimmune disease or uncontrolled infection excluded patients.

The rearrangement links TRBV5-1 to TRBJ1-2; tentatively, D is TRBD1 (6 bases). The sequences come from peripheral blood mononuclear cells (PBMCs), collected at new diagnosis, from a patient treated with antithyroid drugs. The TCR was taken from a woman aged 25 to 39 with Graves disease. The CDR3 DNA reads TGCGCCAGCAGCCTAAACCACAGGGAGACTAACTATGGCTACACCTTC. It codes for CASSLNHRETNYGYTF.